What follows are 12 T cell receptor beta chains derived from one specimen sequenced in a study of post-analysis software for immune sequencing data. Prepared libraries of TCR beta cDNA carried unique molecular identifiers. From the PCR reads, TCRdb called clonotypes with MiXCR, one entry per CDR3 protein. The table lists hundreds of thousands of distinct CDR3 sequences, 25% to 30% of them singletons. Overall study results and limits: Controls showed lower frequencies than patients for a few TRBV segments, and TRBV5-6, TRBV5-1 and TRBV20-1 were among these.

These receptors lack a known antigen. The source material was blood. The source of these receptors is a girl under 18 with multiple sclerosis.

The CDR3 protein is CASSSRWGGDTDTQYF. The CDR3 coding sequence is TGTGCCAGCAGCTCCCGTTGGGGCGGGGACACAGATACGCAGTATTTT. The V gene is TRBV11-1, the J gene TRBJ2-3, with D possibly TRBD2 on 6 matching bases. V dropped 4 bases and J dropped 2 bases, with 16 bases sitting between them. Germline CDR1 reads SGHAT; CDR2 reads FQDESV (reference sequence). This CDR3 has 16 residues.

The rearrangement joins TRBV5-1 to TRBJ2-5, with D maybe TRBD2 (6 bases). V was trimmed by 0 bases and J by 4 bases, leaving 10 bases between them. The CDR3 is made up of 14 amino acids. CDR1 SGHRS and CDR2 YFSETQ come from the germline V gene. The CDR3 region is CASSLVGSGETQYF. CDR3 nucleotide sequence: TGCGCCAGCAGCTTGGTCGGTAGCGGAGAGACCCAGTACTTC.

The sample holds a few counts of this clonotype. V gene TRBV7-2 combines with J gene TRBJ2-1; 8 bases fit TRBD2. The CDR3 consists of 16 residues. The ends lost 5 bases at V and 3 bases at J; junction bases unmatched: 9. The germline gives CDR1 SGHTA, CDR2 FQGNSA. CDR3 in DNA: TGTGCCAGCAGCCCTAGATCTAGCGGGCACTACAATGAGCAGTTCTTC. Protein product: CASSPRSSGHYNEQFF. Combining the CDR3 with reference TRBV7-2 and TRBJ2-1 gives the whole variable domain GAGVSQSPSNKVTEKGKDVELRCDPISGHTALYWYRQSLGQGLEFLIYFQGNSAPDKSGLPSDRFSAERTGGSVSTLTIQRTQQEDSAVYLCASSPRSSGHYNEQFFGPGTRLTVL.

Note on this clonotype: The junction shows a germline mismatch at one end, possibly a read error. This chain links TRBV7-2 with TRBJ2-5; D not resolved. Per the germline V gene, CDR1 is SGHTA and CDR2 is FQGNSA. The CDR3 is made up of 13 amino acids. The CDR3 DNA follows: TGTGCCAGCAGCTTAGTGGGCTCAGAGCCCCAGTACTTC. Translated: CASSLVGSEPQYF.

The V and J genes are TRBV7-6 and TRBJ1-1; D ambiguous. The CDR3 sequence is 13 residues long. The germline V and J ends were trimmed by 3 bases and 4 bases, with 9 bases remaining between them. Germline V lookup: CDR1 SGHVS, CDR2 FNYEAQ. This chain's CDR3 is CASSLSSATEAFF. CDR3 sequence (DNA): TGTGCCAGCAGCTTGAGTTCGGCCACTGAAGCTTTCTTT.

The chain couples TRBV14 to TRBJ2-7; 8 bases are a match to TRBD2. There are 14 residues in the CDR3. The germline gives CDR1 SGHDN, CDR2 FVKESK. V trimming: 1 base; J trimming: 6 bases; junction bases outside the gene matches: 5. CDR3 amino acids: CASSQVVLAGEQYF. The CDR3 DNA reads TGTGCCAGCAGCCAAGTTGTCCTAGCGGGCGAGCAGTACTTC.

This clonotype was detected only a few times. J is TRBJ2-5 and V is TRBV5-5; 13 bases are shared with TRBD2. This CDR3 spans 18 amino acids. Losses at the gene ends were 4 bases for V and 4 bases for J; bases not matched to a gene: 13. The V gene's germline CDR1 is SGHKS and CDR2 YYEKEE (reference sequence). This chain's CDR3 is CASSPRSKLAGGRETQYF. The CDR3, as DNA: TGTGCCAGCAGCCCACGATCGAAACTAGCGGGAGGGCGAGAGACCCAGTACTTC.

CDR3 sequence: CASSVSGQLAKNIQYF. As DNA, the CDR3 is TGTGCCAGCAGCGTAAGTGGACAGCTAGCCAAAAACATTCAGTACTTC. This chain connects TRBV9 to TRBJ2-4; a possible D gene is TRBD1 (6 bases). CDR3 length: 16 residues. Trimming took off 1 base at V and 0 bases at J, with 11 bases between the two ends. Germline loops: CDR1 SGDLS, CDR2 YYNGEE.

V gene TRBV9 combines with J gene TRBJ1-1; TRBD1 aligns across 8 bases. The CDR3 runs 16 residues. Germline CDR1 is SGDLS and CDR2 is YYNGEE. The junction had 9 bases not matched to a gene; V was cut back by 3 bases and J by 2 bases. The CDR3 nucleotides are TGTGCCAGCAGCGCCCTAGGACAGGGCTACAACACTGAAGCTTTCTTT. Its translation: CASSALGQGYNTEAFF.

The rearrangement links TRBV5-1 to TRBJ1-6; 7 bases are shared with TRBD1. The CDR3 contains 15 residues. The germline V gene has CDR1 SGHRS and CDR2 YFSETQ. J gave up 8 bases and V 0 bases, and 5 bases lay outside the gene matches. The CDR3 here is CASSLEAGGHSPLHF. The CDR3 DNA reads TGCGCCAGCAGCTTGGAGGCAGGGGGGCATTCACCCCTCCACTTT.

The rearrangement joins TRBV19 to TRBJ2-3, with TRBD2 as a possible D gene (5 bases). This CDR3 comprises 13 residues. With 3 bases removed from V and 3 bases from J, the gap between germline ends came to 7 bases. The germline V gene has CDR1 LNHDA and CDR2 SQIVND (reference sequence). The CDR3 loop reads CASSITGTDTQYF. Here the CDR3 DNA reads TGTGCCAGTAGTATTACGGGGACAGATACGCAGTATTTT.

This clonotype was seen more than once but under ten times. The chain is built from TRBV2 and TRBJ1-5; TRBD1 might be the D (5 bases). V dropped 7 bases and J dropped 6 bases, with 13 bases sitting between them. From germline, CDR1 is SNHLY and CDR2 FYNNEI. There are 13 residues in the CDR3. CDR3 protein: CASMRVGAQPQHF. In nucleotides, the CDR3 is TGTGCCAGCATGCGGGTTGGGGCTCAGCCCCAGCATTTT.